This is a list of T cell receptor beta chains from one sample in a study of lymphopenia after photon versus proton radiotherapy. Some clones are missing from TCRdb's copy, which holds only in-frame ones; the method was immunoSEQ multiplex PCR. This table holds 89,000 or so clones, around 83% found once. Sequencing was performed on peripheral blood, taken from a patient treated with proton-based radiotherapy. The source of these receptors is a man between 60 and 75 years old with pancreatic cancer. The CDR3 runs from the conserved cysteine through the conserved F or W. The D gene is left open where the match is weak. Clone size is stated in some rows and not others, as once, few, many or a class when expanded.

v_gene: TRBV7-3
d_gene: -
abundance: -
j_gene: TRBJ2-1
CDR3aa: CASSPPSRDEQFF
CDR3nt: TGTGCCAGCAGCCCACCATCTAGGGATGAGCAGTTCTTC

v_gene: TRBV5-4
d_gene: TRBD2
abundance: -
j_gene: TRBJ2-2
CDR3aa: CASSRGLAGVAGELFF
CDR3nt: TGTGCCAGCAGCCGCGGACTAGCGGGAGTTGCCGGGGAGCTGTTTTTT

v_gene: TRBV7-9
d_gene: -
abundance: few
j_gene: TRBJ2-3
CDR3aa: CASSLLDFGTTDTQYF
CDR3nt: TGTGCCAGCAGCTTATTGGATTTCGGGACCACAGATACGCAGTATTTT

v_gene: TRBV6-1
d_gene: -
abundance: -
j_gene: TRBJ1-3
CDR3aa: CASRPEWSTGNTIYF
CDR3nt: TGTGCCAGCAGGCCCGAGTGGTCAACTGGAAACACCATATATTTT

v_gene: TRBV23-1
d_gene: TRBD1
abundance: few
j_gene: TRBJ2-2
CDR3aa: CASSHRQGANLTGELFF
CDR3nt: TGCGCCAGCAGTCACCGACAGGGGGCGAATTTAACCGGGGAGCTGTTTTTT

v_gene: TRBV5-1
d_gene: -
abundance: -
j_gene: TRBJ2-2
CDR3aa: CASSLAQYGANTGELFF
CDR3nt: TGCGCCAGCAGCTTGGCCCAGTACGGAGCGAACACCGGGGAGCTGTTTTTT

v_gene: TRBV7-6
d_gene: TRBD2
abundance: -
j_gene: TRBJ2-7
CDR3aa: CASSLAASGGYEQYF
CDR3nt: TGTGCCAGCAGCTTAGCTGCTAGCGGAGGCTACGAGCAGTACTTC

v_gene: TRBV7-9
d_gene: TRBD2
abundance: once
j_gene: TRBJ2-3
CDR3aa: CASSPWTSGTTDTQYF
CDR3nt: TGTGCCAGCAGCCCCTGGACTAGCGGGACCACAGATACGCAGTATTTT

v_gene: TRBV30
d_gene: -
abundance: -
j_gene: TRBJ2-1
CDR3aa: CAWSVDSSYNEQFF
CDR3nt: TGTGCCTGGAGTGTAGACAGTTCCTACAATGAGCAGTTCTTC

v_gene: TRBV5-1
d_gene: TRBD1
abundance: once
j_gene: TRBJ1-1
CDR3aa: CASSLDGTGDREEAFF
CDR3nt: TGCGCCAGCAGCCTGGACGGGACAGGGGACCGTGAAGAAGCTTTCTTT

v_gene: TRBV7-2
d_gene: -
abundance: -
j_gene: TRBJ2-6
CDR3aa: CASSFRFGGSSGANVLTF
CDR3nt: TGTGCCAGCAGCTTTAGGTTCGGCGGATCCTCTGGGGCCAACGTCCTGACTTTC

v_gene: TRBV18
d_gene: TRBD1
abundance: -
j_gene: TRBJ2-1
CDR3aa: CASSPPFRDREQFF
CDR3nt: TGTGCCAGCTCACCACCATTCAGGGACAGGGAGCAGTTCTTC

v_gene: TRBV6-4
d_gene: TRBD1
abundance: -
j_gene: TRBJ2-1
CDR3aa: CASSGTGNFDEQFF
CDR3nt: TGTGCCAGCTCCGGGACAGGGAATTTTGATGAGCAGTTCTTC

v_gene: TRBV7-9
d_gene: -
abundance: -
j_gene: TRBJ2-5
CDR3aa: CASSPKVRISETQYF
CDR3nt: TGTGCCAGCAGCCCGAAAGTACGGATTAGCGAGACCCAGTACTTC

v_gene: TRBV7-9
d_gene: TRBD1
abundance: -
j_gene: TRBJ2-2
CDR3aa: CASSGGQVATGELFF
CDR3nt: TGTGCCAGCAGCGGGGGACAGGTTGCCACCGGGGAGCTGTTTTTT

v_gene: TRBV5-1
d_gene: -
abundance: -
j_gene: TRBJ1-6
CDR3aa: CASSLITEDSPLHF
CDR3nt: TGCGCCAGCAGCTTGATAACTGAGGACTCACCCCTCCACTTT

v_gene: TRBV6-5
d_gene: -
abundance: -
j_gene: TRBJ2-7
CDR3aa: CASSYSSRAGEQYF
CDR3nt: TGTGCCAGCAGTTACAGTTCGAGAGCGGGCGAGCAGTACTTC

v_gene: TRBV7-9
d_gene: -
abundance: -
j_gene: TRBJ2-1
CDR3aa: CASSLVGGYEQFF
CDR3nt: TGTGCCAGCAGCTTAGTGGGGGGCTATGAGCAGTTCTTC

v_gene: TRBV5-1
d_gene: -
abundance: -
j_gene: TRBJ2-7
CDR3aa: CASSPTGREQYF
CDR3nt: TGCGCCAGCAGCCCCACTGGGAGGGAGCAGTACTTC

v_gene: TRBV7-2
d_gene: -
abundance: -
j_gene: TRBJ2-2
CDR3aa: CASSLYNTGELFF
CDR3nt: TGTGCCAGCAGCTTATATAACACCGGGGAGCTGTTTTTT

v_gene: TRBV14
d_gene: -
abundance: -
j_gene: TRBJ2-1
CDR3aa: CASRDGLFSYNEQFF
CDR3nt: TGTGCCAGCCGGGATGGGCTATTCTCCTACAATGAGCAGTTCTTC

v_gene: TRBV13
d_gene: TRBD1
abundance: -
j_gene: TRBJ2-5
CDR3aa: CASSLVGQGSETQYF
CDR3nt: TGTGCCAGCAGCTTAGTGGGACAGGGTTCGGAGACCCAGTACTTC

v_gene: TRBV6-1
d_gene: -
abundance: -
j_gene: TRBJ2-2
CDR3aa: CASSEIVNTGELFF
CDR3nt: TGTGCCAGCAGTGAAATAGTGAACACCGGGGAGCTGTTTTTT

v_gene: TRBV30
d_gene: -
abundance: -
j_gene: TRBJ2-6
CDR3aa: CACWTVSHSGANVLTF
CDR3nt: TGTGCCTGCTGGACAGTTTCCCACTCTGGGGCCAACGTCCTGACTTTC

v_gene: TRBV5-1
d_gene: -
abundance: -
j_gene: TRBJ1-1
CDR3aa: CASSLLVGAMNTEAFF
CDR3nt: TGCGCCAGCAGCTTGCTTGTGGGGGCCATGAACACTGAAGCTTTCTTT

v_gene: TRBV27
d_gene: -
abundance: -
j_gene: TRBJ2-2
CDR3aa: CASRASATGELFF
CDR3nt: TGTGCCAGCAGGGCTAGCGCCACCGGGGAGCTGTTTTTT

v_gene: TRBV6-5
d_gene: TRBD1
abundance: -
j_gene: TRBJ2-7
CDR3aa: CATRTGGSYEQYF
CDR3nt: TGTGCCACTAGGACAGGGGGCTCCTACGAGCAGTACTTC

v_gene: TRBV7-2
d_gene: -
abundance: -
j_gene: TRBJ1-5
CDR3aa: CASSPERDQPQHF
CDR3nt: TGTGCCAGCAGCCCAGAGAGGGATCAGCCCCAGCATTTT

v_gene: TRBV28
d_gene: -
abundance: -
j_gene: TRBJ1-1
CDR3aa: CASSFRGGEAFF
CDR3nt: TGTGCCAGCAGTTTTCGCGGGGGAGAAGCTTTCTTT

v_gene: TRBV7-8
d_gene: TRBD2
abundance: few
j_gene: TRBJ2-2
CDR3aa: CASSSNRGLAGGPNTGELFF
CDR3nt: TGTGCCAGCAGCTCAAACCGAGGACTAGCGGGAGGACCGAACACCGGGGAGCTGTTTTTT

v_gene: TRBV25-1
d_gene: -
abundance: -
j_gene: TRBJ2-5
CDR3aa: CAASSGRAETQYF
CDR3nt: TGTGCCGCCAGCAGTGGGCGCGCAGAGACCCAGTACTTC

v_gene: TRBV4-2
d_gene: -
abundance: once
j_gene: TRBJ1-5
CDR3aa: CASSPKPYSNQPQHF
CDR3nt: TGTGCCAGCAGCCCTAAGCCGTATAGCAATCAGCCCCAGCATTTT

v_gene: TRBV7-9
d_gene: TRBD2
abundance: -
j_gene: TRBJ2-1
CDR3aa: CASRRTSGGNEQFF
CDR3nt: TGTGCCAGCAGGCGGACTAGCGGGGGCAATGAGCAGTTCTTC

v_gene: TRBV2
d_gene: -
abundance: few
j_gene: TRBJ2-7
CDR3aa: CASRELAASSYEQYF
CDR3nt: TGTGCCAGCAGGGAGCTAGCAGCGAGCTCCTACGAGCAGTACTTC

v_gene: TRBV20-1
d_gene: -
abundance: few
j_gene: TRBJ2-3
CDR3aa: CSARTDTQYF
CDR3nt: TGCAGTGCTAGAACAGATACGCAGTATTTT

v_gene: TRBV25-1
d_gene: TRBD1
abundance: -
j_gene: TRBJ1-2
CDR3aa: CASSEYGQGNGYTF
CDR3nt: TGTGCCAGCAGTGAATATGGACAGGGTAACGGCTACACCTTC

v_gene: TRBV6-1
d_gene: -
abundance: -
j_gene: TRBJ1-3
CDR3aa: CASRSGSSGNTIYF
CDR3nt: TGTGCCAGTAGATCGGGGAGCTCTGGAAACACCATATATTTT

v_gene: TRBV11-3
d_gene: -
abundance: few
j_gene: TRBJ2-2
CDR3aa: CASSLGGRLARDTGELFF
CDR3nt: TGTGCCAGCAGCTTAGGTGGTCGGCTAGCCCGGGACACCGGGGAGCTGTTTTTT

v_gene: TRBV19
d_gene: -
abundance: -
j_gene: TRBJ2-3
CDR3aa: CASSPTTATVTDTQYF
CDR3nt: TGTGCCAGTAGTCCCACCACAGCTACAGTCACAGATACGCAGTATTTT

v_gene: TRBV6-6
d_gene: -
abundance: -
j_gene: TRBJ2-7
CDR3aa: CASSPQGGTNEQYF
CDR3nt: TGTGCCAGCAGTCCCCAGGGGGGGACCAACGAGCAGTACTTC

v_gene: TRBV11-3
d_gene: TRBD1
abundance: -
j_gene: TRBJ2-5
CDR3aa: CATSKGGAETQYF
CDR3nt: TGTGCCACCTCCAAAGGGGGCGCGGAGACCCAGTACTTC

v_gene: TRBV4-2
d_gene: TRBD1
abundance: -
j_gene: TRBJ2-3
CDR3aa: CASSQETGVESTDTQYF
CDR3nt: TGTGCCAGCAGCCAGGAGACAGGGGTTGAGAGCACAGATACGCAGTATTTT

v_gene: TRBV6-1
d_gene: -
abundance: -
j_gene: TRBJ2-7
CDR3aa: CASTTVGAGYEQYF
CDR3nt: TGTGCCAGCACCACTGTTGGGGCGGGCTACGAGCAGTACTTC

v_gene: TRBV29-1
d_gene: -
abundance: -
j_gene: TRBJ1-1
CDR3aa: CSARDGANTEAFF
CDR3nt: TGCAGCGCTAGGGACGGGGCGAACACTGAAGCTTTCTTT

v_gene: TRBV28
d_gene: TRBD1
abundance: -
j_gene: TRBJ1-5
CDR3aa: CASRRDRGSNQPQHF
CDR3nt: TGTGCCAGCAGACGGGACAGGGGAAGCAATCAGCCCCAGCATTTT

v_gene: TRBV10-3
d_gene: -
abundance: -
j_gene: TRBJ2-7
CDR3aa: CAISERVYEQYF
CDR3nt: TGTGCCATCAGTGAGAGGGTATACGAGCAGTACTTC

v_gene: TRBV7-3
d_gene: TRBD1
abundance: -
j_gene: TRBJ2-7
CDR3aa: CASSLGGQLRPEQYF
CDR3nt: TGTGCCAGCAGCTTAGGGGGACAGCTGAGGCCCGAGCAGTACTTC

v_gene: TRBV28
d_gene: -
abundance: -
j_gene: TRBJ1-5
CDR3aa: CASSLPTDNQPQHF
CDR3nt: TGTGCCAGCAGTTTACCGACGGATAATCAGCCCCAGCATTTT

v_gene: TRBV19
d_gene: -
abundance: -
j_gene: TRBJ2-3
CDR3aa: CASKTSTDTQYF
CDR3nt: TGTGCCAGTAAGACGAGCACAGATACGCAGTATTTT

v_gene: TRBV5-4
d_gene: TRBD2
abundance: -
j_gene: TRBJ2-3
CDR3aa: CASSFPALGGREGDTQYF
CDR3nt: TGTGCCAGCAGCTTTCCAGCGTTGGGCGGGAGGGAGGGAGATACGCAGTATTTT

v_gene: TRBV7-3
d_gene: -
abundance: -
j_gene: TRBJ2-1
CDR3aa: CASSPTVYNEQFF
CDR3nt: TGTGCCAGCAGCCCAACAGTCTACAATGAGCAGTTCTTC

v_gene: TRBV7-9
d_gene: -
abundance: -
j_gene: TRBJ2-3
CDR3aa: CASSFGTDGDTQYF
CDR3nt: TGTGCCAGCAGCTTCGGGACGGATGGAGATACGCAGTATTTT

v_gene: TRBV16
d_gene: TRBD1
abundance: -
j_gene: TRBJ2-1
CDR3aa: CASSNRGLNEQFF
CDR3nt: TGTGCCAGCAGCAACAGGGGGCTCAATGAGCAGTTCTTC